A single sample is the source of the 14 T cell receptor beta chains below, sequenced in a study of shared clonotypes between healthy human individuals. Using immunoSEQ multiplex PCR, the repertoire was profiled, and TCRdb retains in-frame clones only, with some absent. The sample has hundreds of thousands of clones, roughly 77% seen once. Input material: PBMCs. All receptors come from a woman aged 35 to 49 in good health. Some clones in this sample may be carry-over from other donors' samples.

The rearrangement joins TRBV5-1 to TRBJ2-1; TRBD1 matches at 9 bases. V lost 7 bases to trimming and J lost 10 bases; unmatched junction nucleotides: 12. In germline, CDR1 is SGHRS, CDR2 YFSETQ. This CDR3 contains 14 residues. Written as DNA, the CDR3 is TGCGCCAGCCGACCCGAACAGGGGGCGCGGGAGCAGTTCTTC. This gives the protein CASRPEQGAREQFF.

The J gene is TRBJ1-5, the V gene TRBV19; 9 bases are a match to TRBD1. Trimming at V came to 0 bases and at J to 0 bases, leaving 3 bases not matched to a gene. There are 17 residues in the CDR3. CDR1 and CDR2 from the germline V gene are LNHDA and SQIVND (reference sequence). DNA for the CDR3: TGTGCCAGTAGTATAGATTGGACAGGGGATAGCAATCAGCCCCAGCATTTT. The encoded protein is CASSIDWTGDSNQPQHF.

The CDR3, as DNA: TGTGCCAGCAGCTTAGCCCCTTTAGCGGGAGGGCCCGACGAGCAGTACTTC. Protein product: CASSLAPLAGGPDEQYF. The chain employs TRBV7-6 and TRBJ2-7, with TRBD2 matching over 11 bases. Germline V gives CDR1 SGHVS, CDR2 FNYEAQ. This CDR3 has 17 residues. J lost 5 bases, V lost 0 bases, and 9 bases had no gene match.

This clone was detected only once. CDR3: CASSSWGVTEAFF. CDR3 sequence (DNA): TGTGCCAGCAGTTCATGGGGCGTCACTGAAGCTTTCTTT. This chain uses TRBV27 with TRBJ1-1; weak D call: TRBD1 (5 bases). The V and J ends lost 4 bases and 4 bases respectively, with 10 bases between them. CDR1 MNHEY and CDR2 SMNVEV come from the germline V gene (reference sequence). This CDR3 is built from 13 residues.

This chain uses TRBV19 with TRBJ1-1, with 9 bases that match TRBD1. The germline CDR1 and CDR2 sequences are LNHDA and SQIVND (reference sequence). V shed 6 bases and J 3 bases; nucleotides not matched to a gene: 2. This CDR3 spans 13 amino acids. As DNA, the CDR3 is TGTGCCAGTAGATACAGGGGGCACACTGAAGCTTTCTTT. Its translation: CASRYRGHTEAFF.

The V and J genes are TRBV27 and TRBJ2-3; D gene ambiguous. The CDR3 has 12 residues. Germline-derived CDR1 and CDR2 are MNHEY and SMNVEV (reference sequence). V shed 8 bases and J shed 2 bases, with 8 bases lying between them. The CDR3 DNA reads as TGTGCCAGCGGGTGGGCCACAGATACGCAGTATTTT. Translated: CASGWATDTQYF.

Regarding this clone: Additional DNA sequences in this sample encode the identical CDR3. The chain links TRBV28 to TRBJ2-1, with 8 bases aligning to TRBD2. The V segment lost 5 bases and the J segment 2 bases; nucleotides outside the gene matches: 5. The CDR3 totals 15 residues. CDR1 and CDR2 from the germline V gene are MDHEN and SYDVKM. The CDR3 DNA follows: TGTGCCAGCAGTCGTGGCGGGGGGCCCTACAATGAGCAGTTCTTC. It specifies CASSRGGGPYNEQFF.

The rearrangement uses TRBV7-6 and TRBJ2-4, with 7 bases matching TRBD1. Germline V gene sequence: CDR1 SGHVS, CDR2 FNYEAQ. The CDR3 covers 16 residues. V was clipped by 2 bases and J by 3 bases; unmatched bases: 7. The DNA for the CDR3 is TGTGCCAGCAGCTTAAGGGGGCGGTGGGGCAAAAACATTCAGTACTTC. The encoded protein is CASSLRGRWGKNIQYF.

The chain links TRBV29-1 to TRBJ2-5; D is unclear. In germline, CDR1 is SQVTM, CDR2 ANQGSEA. The V gene lost 6 bases and the J gene lost 6 bases, with 8 bases spanning the gap. The CDR3 length is 10 residues. CDR3 DNA sequence: TGCAGCGTCCAGAGGCAGACCCAGTACTTC. This codes for CSVQRQTQYF.

This clone has just one count. The CDR3 DNA reads as TGTGCCAGCAGCTTGGGACACCAAGAGACCCAGTACTTC. This encodes CASSLGHQETQYF. The rearrangement joins TRBV7-6 to TRBJ2-5, with D possibly called TRBD1 or TRBD2 (5 bases each). Between the trimmed V and J ends, which lost 3 bases and 0 bases, there was a span of 5 bases. The CDR3 contains 13 residues. CDR1 is SGHVS and CDR2 is FNYEAQ in the germline V gene.

The chain combines TRBV9 with TRBJ2-7; either TRBD1 or TRBD2 may fit D (6 bases each). The length of the CDR3 is 16 residues. V was trimmed by 3 bases and J by 2 bases, leaving 18 bases between them. Germline CDR1 is SGDLS and CDR2 is YYNGEE. The CDR3 region has the DNA TGTGCCAGCAGCGGGCAAGGGGGGCTCCACCCCTACGAGCAGTACTTC. Residues: CASSGQGGLHPYEQYF.

The rearrangement links TRBV6-6 to TRBJ2-7; perhaps TRBD2 as D (6 bases). V was trimmed by 3 bases and J by 1 base, leaving 13 bases between them. The CDR3 loop spans 15 amino acids. Germline V gene sequence: CDR1 MNHNY, CDR2 SVGAGI (reference sequence). The CDR3 DNA reads as TGTGCCAGCAGTTATAGGGGTGCGGGATCCTACGAGCAGTACTTC. Protein: CASSYRGAGSYEQYF.

The chain is built from TRBV4-2 and TRBJ2-5; TRBD1 matches at 12 bases. Germline trimming cut 3 bases from V and 5 bases from J; bases unmatched to any gene: 4. This CDR3 comprises 15 residues. The germline CDR1 and CDR2 sequences are LGHNA and YNFKEQ. The CDR3 region has the DNA TGTGCCAGCAGCCAGGGGACAGGGGGCGGGGAGACCCAGTACTTC. Encoded protein: CASSQGTGGGETQYF.

This chain uses TRBV5-4 with TRBJ2-7; D is possibly TRBD1 (8 bases). CDR1 and CDR2 from the germline V gene are SGHNT and YYREEE (reference sequence). Trimming took off 4 bases at V and 3 bases at J, with 17 bases between the two ends. The CDR3 runs 15 residues. The CDR3 DNA reads TGTGCCAGCAGCCCCGCACAGGGGGGGGACTACGAGCAGTACTTC. It is translated as CASSPAQGGDYEQYF. The whole variable domain, filled in from reference TRBV5-4 and TRBJ2-7, reads ETGVTQSPTHLIKTRGQQVTLRCSSQSGHNTVSWYQQALGQGPQFIFQYYREEENGRGNFPPRFSGLQFPNYSSELNVNALELDDSALYLCASSPAQGGDYEQYFGPGTRLTVT.